This is a list of T cell receptor beta chains from one sample in a study of cytomegalovirus exposure and HLA in healthy donors. Method: immunoSEQ multiplex PCR; TCRdb's copy keeps in-frame clones and lacks some. Of approximately 140,000 clones detected, over 65% appear once; the ten largest clones hold 2.5% to 3.5%. The sample comprised PBMCs. These receptors all come from a man aged 35-49 years in good health and CMV-seropositive. The CDR3 runs from the conserved cysteine through the conserved F or W. D genes are given only for firm matches. Only part of the rows carry a size: once, few, many, or a class if the clone is expanded.

TRBJ2-7 TRBV6-5 - - CASSYSSDSLTAQYF TGTGCCAGCAGTTACTCGAGTGACAGCTTAACTGCACAGTACTTC
TRBJ2-7 TRBV27 - - CASSLGKTGRPYEQYF TGTGCCAGCAGTTTAGGGAAGACAGGACGCCCCTACGAGCAGTACTTC
TRBJ2-1 TRBV27 - TRBD2 CASSSPSGRAYNEQFF TGTGCCAGCAGCTCCCCTAGCGGGAGGGCCTACAATGAGCAGTTCTTC
TRBJ1-5 TRBV6-1 - TRBD1 CASSQGARQPQHF TGTGCCAGCAGCCAGGGGGCGCGTCAGCCCCAGCATTTT
TRBJ2-7 TRBV18 - TRBD2 CASSPPSGSYEQYF TGTGCCAGCTCACCACCGAGCGGGAGCTACGAGCAGTACTTC
TRBJ2-7 TRBV5-1 - TRBD2 CASSVGLAGGEQYF TGCGCCAGCAGCGTCGGACTAGCGGGAGGCGAGCAGTACTTC
TRBJ2-7 TRBV6-5 - - CASSYSDTSYEQYF TGTGCCAGCAGTTACTCCGACACCTCCTACGAGCAGTACTTC
TRBJ1-5 TRBV2 - TRBD1 CASSAQGINQPQHF TGTGCCAGCAGTGCACAGGGGATCAATCAGCCCCAGCATTTT
TRBJ2-5 TRBV7-9 - - CSSSLNGISYQETQYF TGTTCCAGCAGCTTAAACGGGATCTCGTACCAAGAGACCCAGTACTTC
TRBJ2-2 TRBV4-1 - TRBD2 CASRPSGRARSGELFF TGCGCCAGCAGGCCTAGCGGGAGGGCCAGGTCCGGGGAGCTGTTTTTT
TRBJ1-1 TRBV5-4 - - CASSYGWGAGFMNTEAFF TGTGCCAGCAGCTATGGCTGGGGCGCAGGATTTATGAACACTGAAGCTTTCTTT
TRBJ2-7 TRBV13 - - CASSLAGVGGTSYEQYF TGTGCCAGCAGCTTAGCTGGGGTGGGCGGGACCTCCTACGAGCAGTACTTC
TRBJ2-1 TRBV7-7 - - CASSLWGGVNEQFF TGTGCCAGCAGCTTATGGGGAGGAGTCAATGAGCAGTTCTTC
TRBJ1-1 TRBV28 - TRBD1 CASSSGQGNTEAFF TGTGCCAGCAGTTCGGGACAGGGGAACACTGAAGCTTTCTTT
TRBJ2-3 TRBV7-2 - TRBD2 CAISSSGNTDTQYF TGTGCCATCAGCTCCAGCGGGAACACAGATACGCAGTATTTT
TRBJ1-2 TRBV6-1 - - CASLGGSSPNYGYTF TGTGCCAGCTTGGGGGGGTCTTCCCCTAACTATGGCTACACCTTC
TRBJ1-5 TRBV7-8 once TRBD1 CASSYAGGGNQPQHF TGTGCCAGCAGCTACGCAGGGGGCGGTAATCAGCCCCAGCATTTT
TRBJ2-7 TRBV6-5 few - CASSYSSIGSSYEQYF TGTGCCAGCAGTTACTCTAGTATCGGGAGCTCCTACGAGCAGTACTTC
TRBJ1-1 TRBV28 - TRBD1 CASSLRDRLTEAFF TGTGCCAGCAGTCTCCGGGACAGGCTCACTGAAGCTTTCTTT
TRBJ2-1 TRBV7-9 few - CASTGEGGEQFF TGTGCCAGCACTGGAGAAGGGGGTGAGCAGTTCTTC
TRBJ2-1 TRBV30 - - CAWSVSYNEQFF TGTGCCTGGAGTGTTTCTTACAATGAGCAGTTCTTC
TRBJ2-7 TRBV7-6 once TRBD2 CASSKGLAYEQYF TGTGCCAGCAGTAAGGGACTAGCCTACGAGCAGTACTTC
TRBJ2-7 TRBV30 once - CAWARANEQYF TGTGCCTGGGCCAGGGCCAACGAGCAGTACTTC
TRBJ2-7 TRBV7-8 - TRBD1 CASSLRRDSPYEQYF TGTGCCAGCAGCTTACGTAGGGACAGCCCCTACGAGCAGTACTTC
TRBJ1-2 TRBV28 - - CASSLGQGLGGYTF TGTGCCAGCAGTTTAGGGCAGGGGTTGGGAGGCTACACCTTC
TRBJ1-2 TRBV9 few - CASGGGVPGHYGYTF TGTGCCAGCGGGGGGGGCGTACCCGGTCACTACGGCTACACCTTC
TRBJ2-3 TRBV11-3 - TRBD2 CASSLGSTSGSTDTQYF TGTGCCAGCAGCTTGGGATCGACTAGCGGGAGCACAGATACGCAGTATTTT
TRBJ2-1 TRBV11-2 - - CASSLAGNLYYNEQFF TGTGCCAGCAGCTTGGCAGGGAACCTTTACTACAATGAGCAGTTCTTC
TRBJ1-2 TRBV29-1 - TRBD1 CSAKPTGFYGYTF TGCAGCGCCAAACCGACAGGGTTTTATGGCTACACCTTC
TRBJ1-3 TRBV4-2 - TRBD1 CASSQVTGDGNTIYF TGTGCCAGCAGCCAGGTGACAGGGGATGGAAACACCATATATTTT
TRBJ1-4 TRBV2 - - CASSVNRATNEKLFF TGTGCCAGCAGTGTTAACAGGGCGACTAATGAAAAACTGTTTTTT
TRBJ2-3 TRBV9 - - CASSVGRQLSTDTQYF TGTGCCAGCAGCGTAGGGAGACAGCTTAGCACAGATACGCAGTATTTT
TRBJ2-1 TRBV30 few - CAWRPGTSSNEQFF TGTGCCTGGAGACCCGGGACTTCAAGCAATGAGCAGTTCTTC
TRBJ2-2 TRBV27 few TRBD1 CASSFRYRLGTGAGELFF TGTGCCAGCAGTTTTCGATACCGGCTCGGGACAGGGGCCGGGGAGCTGTTTTTT
TRBJ2-7 TRBV9 - TRBD2 CASSVSGSRSEQYF TGTGCCAGCAGCGTTAGCGGGAGCAGGTCCGAGCAGTACTTC